The 9 T cell receptor beta chains below were found in one sample sequenced in a study of cytomegalovirus exposure and HLA in healthy donors. The PCR had 60 Vbeta and 13 Jbeta primers. Measured with immunoSEQ multiplex PCR; TCRdb has only the in-frame clones, and not every one. The sample lists tens of thousands of clones, about 87% occurring once. The sequenced sample consisted of PBMCs. These TCRs come from a boy aged 5 to 17 in good health and CMV-seronegative.

V gene TRBV19 combines with J gene TRBJ2-1, with 15 bases fitting TRBD2. Trimming cost V 7 bases and J 1 base; bases outside gene matches: 8. The CDR3 runs to 18 residues. Germline lookup yields CDR1 LNHDA and CDR2 SQIVND (reference sequence). The CDR3 DNA is TGTGCCAGTAACGAGGGACTAGCGGGGGGTAATTCCTACAATGAGCAGTTCTTC. This encodes CASNEGLAGGNSYNEQFF.

This rearrangement joins TRBV2 to TRBJ2-2, with TRBD2 identical over 7 bases. The CDR3 totals 15 residues. Trimming cost V 3 bases and J 1 base; bases outside gene matches: 2. Germline-derived CDR1 and CDR2 are SNHLY and FYNNEI. CDR3 in amino acids: CASSDTGGNTGELFF. CDR3 DNA: TGTGCCAGCAGTGATACGGGGGGGAACACCGGGGAGCTGTTTTTT.

This rearrangement joins TRBV19 to TRBJ1-6; D may be TRBD1 (5 bases). Deletions cut 3 bases from V and 11 bases from J, with 20 bases between. From germline, CDR1 is LNHDA and CDR2 SQIVND (reference sequence). CDR3 length equals 16 residues. The CDR3 DNA follows: TGTGCCAGTAGTATGAGCCAGGGCATGCGATGGACACCCCTCCACTTT. Translation gives CASSMSQGMRWTPLHF.

V and J are TRBV19 and TRBJ2-5; D gene uncertain. Between the trimmed V and J ends, which lost 3 bases and 5 bases, there was a span of 13 bases. The V gene's germline CDR1 is LNHDA and CDR2 SQIVND (reference sequence). The CDR3 length is 14 residues. The CDR3 sequence: CASSIRTAGETQYF. Here the CDR3 DNA reads TGTGCCAGTAGTATCCGTACGGCAGGCGAGACCCAGTACTTC.

The chain couples TRBV5-1 to TRBJ1-4; possibly TRBD1 for D (5 bases). V gave up 7 bases and J gave up 4 bases, with 8 bases separating them. The CDR3 spans 12 residues. Germline CDR1 is SGHRS and CDR2 is YFSETQ. The CDR3 DNA is TGCGCCAGCGCACAGGATAATGAAAAACTGTTTTTT. Translated, it gives CASAQDNEKLFF.

The J gene is TRBJ2-1, the V gene TRBV5-1; no definite D call. Germline CDR1 reads SGHRS; CDR2 reads YFSETQ. Trimming left V 1 base short and J 10 bases short, with 9 bases between. CDR3 length: 12 amino acids. The CDR3 DNA reads TGCGCCAGCAGCTTGCCTTCGGAGGAGCAGTTCTTC. It yields the protein CASSLPSEEQFF.

This chain links TRBV5-1 with TRBJ1-4, with a possible D match to TRBD1 (5 bases). Germline values: CDR1 SGHRS, CDR2 YFSETQ. The germline V and J ends were trimmed by 0 bases and 5 bases, with 11 bases remaining between them. CDR3 length: 15 residues. CDR3 protein: CASSLGGATNEKLFF. CDR3 nucleotide sequence: TGCGCCAGCAGCTTGGGTGGGGCCACCAATGAAAAACTGTTTTTT.

The chain is built from TRBV28 and TRBJ2-5, with 9 positions matching TRBD1. V shed 3 bases, J shed 2 bases, and the junction held 13 bases outside the gene matches. The length of the CDR3 is 18 residues. Germline V gives CDR1 MDHEN, CDR2 SYDVKM. CDR3 loop: CASSLGGQGLVGQETQYF. CDR3 bases: TGTGCCAGCAGTTTGGGGGGACAGGGACTCGTGGGGCAAGAGACCCAGTACTTC.

This clone was observed a few times. The chain links TRBV27 to TRBJ2-2; no definite D call. CDR1 and CDR2 (germline): MNHEY, SMNVEV (reference sequence). Trimming shortened V by 2 bases and J by 1 base, and 8 bases separated the two germline ends. This CDR3 has 15 residues. The CDR3 DNA follows: TGTGCCAGCAGTTTAATACCAGGGAACACCGGGGAGCTGTTTTTT. Amino acid sequence: CASSLIPGNTGELFF.